The clone carrying this TCR beta chain is categorized as medium-sized. Its antigen is currently unknown. MiXCR, applied by TCRdb to the 5' RACE reads, yields one record per CDR3 protein. The table has about 3,000 distinct CDR3 sequences, less than 10% seen once. In germline, CDR1 is KGHSH, CDR2 LQKENI. V lost 3 bases and J lost 8; bases outside the gene matches: 12. The CDR3 length is 15 residues. This sample is drawn from a study of spatial heterogeneity in lung cancer. Overall study results and limits: How many expanded intratumoral alpha and beta TCRs were present tracked the tumor mutation count, which was a count of nonsynonymous mutations.

Time point meaning: sample taken at primary tumor resection. This specimen was lung tumor tissue, taken at surgery. The receptor was derived from a male donor with early-stage non-small cell lung cancer. The chain links TRBV18 to TRBJ1-2; 7 bases fit TRBD1. DNA for the CDR3: TGTGCCAGCTCACCCTACGACAGGGTTGAGATAGGCTACACCTTC. This translates into CASSPYDRVEIGYTF.